What follows describes a single T cell receptor beta chain. Its antigen is currently unknown. The sample belongs to a study of shared clonotypes between healthy human individuals. Study-wide context: For every donor, three CD4 naive, three CD4 memory, two CD8 naive and one CD8 memory plates were used. Broader study findings: Clonotype sharing among donors was thought likely to change with sequencing depth.

It was approximately 0.2 ug DNA, 25,000 to 35,000 T cell genomes, that sorted-subset replicate PCRs used. Assay: immunoSEQ multiplex PCR; the TCRdb copy retains only in-frame clones and omits some. The data hold 1,500,000 or so clones, with approximately 96% observed a single time. The CDR3 contains 14 residues. The germline gives CDR1 MNHEY, CDR2 SMNVEV (reference sequence). The V end was cut by 3 bases, the J end by 6 bases, with 15 bases between. The clonotype originates from a young man in good health. The chain couples TRBV27 to TRBJ2-7, with D uncertain. Sequencing was carried out using naive CD4+ T cells sorted from blood. Subset denoted: CD45RA+ positively selected. DNA of the CDR3: TGTGCCAGCAGTTTTCTCTCCTCCTCCGGCGAGCAGTACTTC. Translating gives CASSFLSSSGEQYF.